These 3 T cell receptor beta chains share one sample of origin, sequenced in a study of T cells in women clearing cervical HPV infection. Clones were sequenced by immunoSEQ multiplex PCR, and TCRdb holds only the in-frame ones, with some missing. Its clone listing holds some 40,000 clones. Input material: blood buffy coat. The receptors were gathered from a woman aged 18 to 75 with a cervical HPV16 infection that either progressed to CIN3+ or cleared (not recorded which).

To note about this clone: The CDR3 end lies 3 residues beyond the end of the read and is filled in from the germline J gene. The rearrangement links TRBV28 to TRBJ2-1; D perhaps matches TRBD1 (5 bases). The CDR3 consists of 13 residues. Germline assignment: CDR1 MDHEN and CDR2 SYDVKM. Trimming shortened V by 2 bases and J by 4 bases, and 6 bases separated the two germline ends. The CDR3 DNA, read in part, is TGTGCCAGCAGTTTAAAGGGGTACAATGAG. This gives the protein CASSLKGYNE. Given in full, the CDR3 is CASSLKGYNEQFF. The full variable domain, in which reference TRBV28 and TRBJ2-1 provide the parts outside the CDR3, is DVKVTQSSRYLVKRTGEKVFLECVQDMDHENMFWYRQDPGLGLRLIYFSYDVKMKEKGDIPEGYSVSREKKERFSLILESASTNQTSMYLCASSLKGYNEQFFGPGTRLTVL.

This chain's CDR3 is CASLAGTTDTYTF. CDR3 DNA, as far as it was read: TGTGCCAGCTTAGCGGGCACTACAGATACC. The rearrangement joins TRBV18 to TRBJ1-2; unclear D gene. The CDR3 goes on 3 residues after the read ends, and that part is filled in from the germline J gene. The CDR3 totals 13 residues. Germline V gives CDR1 KGHSH, CDR2 LQKENI.

Turning to this clone: The CDR3 is cut off 3 residues early in the read; its end comes from the germline J gene. The chain combines TRBV7-9 with TRBJ2-2, with a weak D call TRBD1 (5 bases). Germline V gene lookup returns CDR1 SEHNR and CDR2 FQNEAQ (reference sequence). This CDR3 has 14 amino acids. The sequenced part of the CDR3 DNA is TGTGCCACATCGACAGAACCAACTAATGAAAAG. It translates to CATSTEPTNEK. The full CDR3 protein is CATSTEPTNEKLFF.